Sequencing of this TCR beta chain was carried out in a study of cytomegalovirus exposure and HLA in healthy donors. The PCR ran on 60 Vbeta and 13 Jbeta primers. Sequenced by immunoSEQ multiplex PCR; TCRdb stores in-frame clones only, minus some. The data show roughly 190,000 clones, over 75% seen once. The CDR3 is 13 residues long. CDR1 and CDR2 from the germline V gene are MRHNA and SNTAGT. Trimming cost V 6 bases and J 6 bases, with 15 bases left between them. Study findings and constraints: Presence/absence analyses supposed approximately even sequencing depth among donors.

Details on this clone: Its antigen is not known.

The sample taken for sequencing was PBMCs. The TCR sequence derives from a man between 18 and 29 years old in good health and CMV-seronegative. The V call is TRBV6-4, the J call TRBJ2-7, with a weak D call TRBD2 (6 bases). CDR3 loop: CASSASVPREQYF. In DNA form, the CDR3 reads TGTGCCAGCAGCGCTAGCGTGCCCCGCGAGCAGTACTTC.